This T cell receptor (beta chain) was documented in a study of blood T cell repertoires in COVID-19 (dated by TCRdb to 2020 to 2022). The study in broad terms: Samples from collaborators originated in the United States, Italy and Spain and spanned both the acute and convalescent phases of COVID-19. The material from the prospective study consisted of cDNA or gDNA derived from T cells, B-cell-depleted T cells, or PBMCs. The dataset comprised deeply sampled blood TCRbeta repertoires from subjects exposed to, actively infected with, or recovered from COVID-19. A freely available public database, intended as a resource for researchers studying the immune response to SARS-CoV-2, is where the repertoires were released. The samples were drawn from two sources: the first 160 participants of the ongoing ImmuneRACE study, and some 1,300 subjects contributed by 6 global collaborators. The sample metadata nearly always contained a de-identified subject ID, COVID-19 status, age in years and sex. Where available, HLA class I and class II types were taken from metadata supplied by the sample provider and were not determined by assay-based typing. General findings and caveats noted by the study authors: How much clinical and demographic metadata was included differed by source and by participant, and the metadata was provided uncurated.

Spanning cysteine to phenylalanine, the CDR3 consists of 17 amino acids. Kept here is only the CDR3 DNA, which spans 51 bases and is read in frame from base 1. A word on this clone: Which antigen it targets is not known. Per-base qualities were not stored, and no clone one base away is much larger.

TCRbeta CDR3 regions were amplified from genomic DNA using the immunoSEQ Assay, a bias-controlled multiplex PCR. The study's own analysis went as follows. Nucleated cell counts per sample were estimated from amplification of reference gene primers within the assay. To quantify the absolute abundance of each unique TCRbeta CDR3 rearrangement, sequence reads were collapsed and filtered. For each sample, productive Simpson clonality was calculated by taking the square root of Simpson's diversity index across productive rearrangements. This is the immuneACCESS table as TCRdb keeps it, with only in-frame sequences that have V and J called. A part of the clones is gone; compared with another copy, unresolved V genes explain less than half, and the rest is unexplained. V and J calls plus clone size are reproduced from that table; the DNA served to infer D and trimming. For this sample the table gives about 140,000 clones, of which about 88% were detected only once. The ten largest account for over 2% of the sample.

One collaborating source in Seattle enrolled patients while the patients were actively infected and followed the patients over time throughout the course of disease. The collaborating institutions used their own protocols to collect whole blood in K2EDTA tubes. For TCRbeta analysis, collaborator samples were shipped as frozen whole blood, as isolated PBMCs, or as DNA extracted from either sample type. Sequenced material: peripheral blood. This receptor was obtained from a human donor with COVID-19, enrolled during active disease. The donor label of this sample is uncertain. The chain couples TRBV21-1 to TRBJ2-3; TRBD1, the table's D call, lacks a check against the DNA. TRBV21-1 constitutes a pseudogene. The sequenced DNA is TGTGCCAGCAGGCCGGGAACAGGGATTCTTGTCACAGATACGCAGTATTTT. This gives the protein CASRPGTGILVTDTQYF.